The present entry profiles one T cell receptor (beta chain) with its context. The antigen is not known. This entry comes from a study of T cell responses to AZD1222 COVID-19 vaccine. The CDR3 loop spans 14 amino acids. From germline, CDR1 is DFQATT and CDR2 SNEGSKA (reference sequence). V gave up 3 bases and J gave up 4 bases, with 15 bases separating them. Assay used: immunoSEQ multiplex PCR; TCRdb lists only in-frame clones, some missing. The sample comprises 95,000 to 110,000 clones, around 90% of which are singletons, and 20% to 25% rests with the top ten. Study conclusions and caveats: Clonal diversity was possibly underestimated, and white British individuals and females predominated among donors. Without day 14 samples, only post-peak T cell repertoires were studied. Nearly half of spike-specific TCRs reportedly target unmutated variant regions.

The chain is built from TRBV20-1 and TRBJ1-2; D is ambiguous. The source was peripheral blood, collected on day 0 of AZD1222 vaccination. The receptor comes from an adult in good health. DNA of the CDR3: TGCAGTGCTAGTTACCACCCCATAGGCTATGGCTACACCTTC. This gives the protein CSASYHPIGYGYTF.